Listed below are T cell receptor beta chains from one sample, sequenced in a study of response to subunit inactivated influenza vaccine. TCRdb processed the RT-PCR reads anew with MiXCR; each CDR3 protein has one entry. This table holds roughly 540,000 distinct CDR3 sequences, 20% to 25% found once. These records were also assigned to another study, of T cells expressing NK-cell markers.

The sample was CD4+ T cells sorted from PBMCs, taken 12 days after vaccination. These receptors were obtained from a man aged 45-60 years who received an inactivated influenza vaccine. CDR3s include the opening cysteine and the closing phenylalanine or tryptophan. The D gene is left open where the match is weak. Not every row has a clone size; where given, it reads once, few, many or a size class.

CDR3 DNA: TGTGCCACCAGCATCGACAGGGTCAATCAGCCCCAGCATTTT; CDR3 protein: CATSIDRVNQPQHF; D gene: TRBD1; J gene: TRBJ1-5; clone size: -; V gene: TRBV15
CDR3 DNA: TGTGCCAGCAGCCAAGAGTTCTTACAGACACCCGGGGAGCTGTTTTTT; CDR3 protein: CASSQEFLQTPGELFF; D gene: -; J gene: TRBJ2-2; clone size: -; V gene: TRBV3-1
CDR3 DNA: TGCGCCAGCGGCCCTGGCGGCACAGATACGCAGTATTTT; CDR3 protein: CASGPGGTDTQYF; D gene: -; J gene: TRBJ2-3; clone size: few; V gene: TRBV5-1
CDR3 DNA: TGCGCCAGCAGCTTGGTTGAGCTTTGGGAGACCCAGTACTTC; CDR3 protein: CASSLVELWETQYF; D gene: -; J gene: TRBJ2-5; clone size: -; V gene: TRBV5-1
CDR3 DNA: TGTGCCAGCAGTTTCCGGGAGACCCAGTACTTC; CDR3 protein: CASSFRETQYF; D gene: -; J gene: TRBJ2-5; clone size: many; V gene: TRBV12-3/TRBV12-4
CDR3 DNA: TGCAGTGCGATCCGGGACCTCTACGAGCAGTACTTC; CDR3 protein: CSAIRDLYEQYF; D gene: -; J gene: TRBJ2-7; clone size: few; V gene: TRBV20-1
CDR3 DNA: TGCGCCAGCAGCCAAGGGGACCGCTCTGGAAACACCATATATTTT; CDR3 protein: CASSQGDRSGNTIYF; D gene: -; J gene: TRBJ1-3; clone size: -; V gene: TRBV4-3
CDR3 DNA: TGTGCCAGCAGCCGCGGACAGGCGGTAGGCACTGAAGCTTTCTTT; CDR3 protein: CASSRGQAVGTEAFF; D gene: TRBD1; J gene: TRBJ1-1; clone size: many; V gene: TRBV6-2/TRBV6-3
CDR3 DNA: TGCGCCAGCGGCCCAACTGGGAGCTCCTACAATGAGCAGTTCTTC; CDR3 protein: CASGPTGSSYNEQFF; D gene: -; J gene: TRBJ2-1; clone size: many; V gene: TRBV5-1
CDR3 DNA: TGTGCCACCCAGTCCAGAAGGAGTGGCTACACCTTC; CDR3 protein: CATQSRRSGYTF; D gene: -; J gene: TRBJ1-2; clone size: few; V gene: TRBV2
CDR3 DNA: TGTGCCAGCAGTCGGGGACTAGCGGGTTACGAGCAGTACTTC; CDR3 protein: CASSRGLAGYEQYF; D gene: TRBD2; J gene: TRBJ2-7; clone size: many; V gene: TRBV6-2/TRBV6-3
CDR3 DNA: TGTGCCAGCAGTTACTCGATACAGGGGGTTCCCTACGAGCAGTACTTC; CDR3 protein: CASSYSIQGVPYEQYF; D gene: TRBD1; J gene: TRBJ2-7; clone size: -; V gene: TRBV6-5
CDR3 DNA: TGTGCCAGCAGCGGACAGGATTTTCGTGGCTACACCTTC; CDR3 protein: CASSGQDFRGYTF; D gene: TRBD1; J gene: TRBJ1-2; clone size: few; V gene: TRBV6-6
CDR3 DNA: TGTGCCAGCTCCATGAACAGTTATGGCTACACCTTC; CDR3 protein: CASSMNSYGYTF; D gene: -; J gene: TRBJ1-2; clone size: -; V gene: TRBV5-8
CDR3 DNA: TGCGCCAGCAGCCGATTAGGACAGACACGAGGTCAGCCCCAGCATTTT; CDR3 protein: CASSRLGQTRGQPQHF; D gene: -; J gene: TRBJ1-5; clone size: -; V gene: TRBV4-1
CDR3 DNA: TGTGCCAGCAGCTCGGACAGGGCGAAAGAGACCCAGTACTTC; CDR3 protein: CASSSDRAKETQYF; D gene: TRBD1; J gene: TRBJ2-5; clone size: few; V gene: TRBV7-2
CDR3 DNA: TGTGCCAGCAGTCCCCTTCACGGAGATACGCAGTATTTT; CDR3 protein: CASSPLHGDTQYF; D gene: -; J gene: TRBJ2-3; clone size: -; V gene: TRBV12-3/TRBV12-4
CDR3 DNA: TGCGCCAGCAGCGTACAGCGCGGACAAACAGATACGCAGTATTTT; CDR3 protein: CASSVQRGQTDTQYF; D gene: -; J gene: TRBJ2-3; clone size: few; V gene: TRBV5-1
CDR3 DNA: TGCGCCAGCAGCCGGATCGGACAACCTAATGGCTACACCTTC; CDR3 protein: CASSRIGQPNGYTF; D gene: -; J gene: TRBJ1-2; clone size: few; V gene: TRBV4-1
CDR3 DNA: TGTGCCAGCAGCGTAGAACGAGCGGGAGTAGGCGGTACGCAGTATTTT; CDR3 protein: CASSVERAGVGGTQYF; D gene: TRBD2; J gene: TRBJ2-3; clone size: -; V gene: TRBV9
CDR3 DNA: TGTGCCAGCAGAACTCGACGACTAGCGGGAAACTACGAGCAGTACTTC; CDR3 protein: CASRTRRLAGNYEQYF; D gene: TRBD2; J gene: TRBJ2-7; clone size: -; V gene: TRBV28
CDR3 DNA: TGTGCCAGCAGTGTACAGGGCTACGAGCAGTACTTC; CDR3 protein: CASSVQGYEQYF; D gene: -; J gene: TRBJ2-7; clone size: -; V gene: TRBV2
CDR3 DNA: TGCAGCGTTGTTAAGGTGATGAACACTGAAGCTTTCTTT; CDR3 protein: CSVVKVMNTEAFF; D gene: -; J gene: TRBJ1-1; clone size: -; V gene: TRBV29-1
CDR3 DNA: TGTGCCAGCAGCTCGGACAGGAAGTTTACCTACGAGCAGTACTTC; CDR3 protein: CASSSDRKFTYEQYF; D gene: TRBD1; J gene: TRBJ2-7; clone size: few; V gene: TRBV7-9
CDR3 DNA: TGCGCCAGCAGCCTGTGGGCAGGGGGCAGTTCCAATCAGCCCCAGCATTTT; CDR3 protein: CASSLWAGGSSNQPQHF; D gene: TRBD1; J gene: TRBJ1-5; clone size: few; V gene: TRBV5-1
CDR3 DNA: TGTGCCAGCATCCTAGGGGCTAGCGGGATTGGCGAGCAGTACTTC; CDR3 protein: CASILGASGIGEQYF; D gene: TRBD2; J gene: TRBJ2-7; clone size: few; V gene: TRBV6-2/TRBV6-3
CDR3 DNA: TGTGCCAGCAGTAGACAGGTGTCCTACGAGCAGTACTTC; CDR3 protein: CASSRQVSYEQYF; D gene: -; J gene: TRBJ2-7; clone size: -; V gene: TRBV28
CDR3 DNA: TGTGCCAGCAGCCAAGATAGAGGCAGGGTCTATAGCACAGATACGCAGTATTTT; CDR3 protein: CASSQDRGRVYSTDTQYF; D gene: -; J gene: TRBJ2-3; clone size: few; V gene: TRBV4-2